The 14 T cell receptor beta chains listed next were all sequenced from one sample in a study of shared clonotypes between healthy human individuals. Clones were sequenced by immunoSEQ multiplex PCR, and TCRdb holds only the in-frame ones, with some missing. Here the sample spans more than 2 million clones, approximately 94% being singletons. It was CD45RO-negative cells, positively selected for CCR7, that made up naive CD8 cells, with terminally differentiated effector memory CD45RA+ cells excluded. The sample was naive CD8+ T cells sorted from blood. The source of these receptors is a man aged 18 to 30 in good health.

This rearrangement joins TRBV6-7 to TRBJ1-5; D might be TRBD1 (5 bases). TRBV6-7 has ORF status, its function being uncertain. The ends were cut back, 9 bases at V and 6 bases at J, with 12 bases in the middle. CDR3 length: 12 amino acids. CDR3 bases: TGTGCCAGGGAGTGGGGGATTCAGCCCCAGCATTTT. Encoded protein: CAREWGIQPQHF.

The chain links TRBV5-4 to TRBJ2-3; maybe TRBD2 (5 bases). Germline assignment: CDR1 SGHNT and CDR2 YYREEE (reference sequence). CDR3 size: 16 residues. V lost 0 bases and J lost 3, with 14 bases in between. This chain's CDR3 is CASSLVPGPGTDTQYF. The CDR3 nucleotides are TGTGCCAGCAGCTTGGTTCCGGGCCCGGGAACAGATACGCAGTATTTT.

About this clone: In the same sample, other DNA sequences code for this CDR3. The rearrangement joins TRBV11-3 to TRBJ2-3; D is uncertain. This CDR3 is 13 amino acids long. Germline loops: CDR1 SGHNT, CDR2 YENEEA. V lost 8 bases to trimming and J lost 3 bases, with 12 bases between them. Written as DNA, the CDR3 is TGTGCCAGCCAGGCGGCTAGTACAGATACGCAGTATTTT. Translating gives CASQAASTDTQYF.

The V call is TRBV5-6, the J call TRBJ2-1; 7 bases map to TRBD2. The CDR3 totals 17 residues. J gave up 3 bases and V 3 bases, and 12 bases lay outside the gene matches. Germline V gene sequence: CDR1 SGHDT, CDR2 YYEEEE. The CDR3 reads CASSSRWAGANYNEQFF. CDR3 in DNA: TGTGCCAGCAGCTCCCGGTGGGCGGGAGCTAACTACAATGAGCAGTTCTTC.

On this clone: Other DNA sequences in this specimen translate into the identical CDR3. The chain joins TRBV5-1 to TRBJ2-7, with D perhaps matching TRBD2 (6 bases). This CDR3 comprises 14 residues. CDR1 SGHRS and CDR2 YFSETQ come from the germline V gene. V lost 4 bases, J lost 1 base, and 12 bases lay in between. The CDR3 region is CASSTGTDSYEQYF. DNA for the CDR3: TGCGCCAGCAGCACCGGGACTGATTCCTACGAGCAGTACTTC.

The chain combines TRBV27 with TRBJ2-1; maybe TRBD2 (5 bases). The CDR3 has 14 amino acids. CDR1 and CDR2 (germline): MNHEY, SMNVEV (reference sequence). The ends were cut back, 2 bases at V and 3 bases at J, with 8 bases in the middle. CDR3 protein: CASSLRRNYNEQFF. The CDR3 DNA follows: TGTGCCAGCAGTTTAAGGAGGAACTACAATGAGCAGTTCTTC.

The chain uses TRBV5-6 and TRBJ1-5, with 7 positions matching TRBD1. This CDR3 has 15 residues. From germline, CDR1 is SGHDT and CDR2 YYEEEE. After removal of 4 bases from V and 2 bases from J, the junction contained 6 bases not matched to a gene. The chain's CDR3 is CASSHDREGNQPQHF. Written as DNA, the CDR3 is TGTGCCAGCAGCCACGACAGGGAAGGCAATCAGCCCCAGCATTTT. Based on the CDR3 plus reference TRBV5-6 and TRBJ1-5, the full variable domain is DAGVTQSPTHLIKTRGQQVTLRCSPKSGHDTVSWYQQALGQGPQFIFQYYEEEERQRGNFPDRFSGHQFPNYSSELNVNALLLGDSALYLCASSHDREGNQPQHFGDGTRLSIL.

The DNA of the CDR3 is TGTGCCTTCCCCGGAGGGGGGAGCGGGGAGCTGTTTTTT. As protein: CAFPGGGSGELFF. The genes are TRBV30 and TRBJ2-2, with D perhaps given as TRBD1 or TRBD2 (6 bases each). This CDR3 has 13 amino acids. V was pared by 7 bases and J by 7 bases, with 16 bases between. Germline-derived CDR1 and CDR2 are GTSNPN and SVGIG (reference sequence).

Regarding this clone: Germline is not matched at one junction end, which may reflect a read error. J is TRBJ2-1 and V is TRBV2; 7 bases map to TRBD2. The CDR3 consists of 15 residues. The germline V gene has CDR1 SNHLY and CDR2 FYNNEI. The CDR3 DNA is TGTGCCAGCAGAGAAGCGGGGAACTCCTACAATGAGCAGTTCTTC. It is translated as CASREAGNSYNEQFF.

The rearrangement uses TRBV14 and TRBJ2-7; 8 nucleotides agree with TRBD1. The V gene's germline CDR1 is SGHDN and CDR2 FVKESK. J was trimmed by 9 bases and V by 4 bases; bases with no gene match: 14. The CDR3 is made up of 15 amino acids. CDR3 in DNA: TGTGCCAGCAGCCGGGGGCCGACAGGGGCTACGACGCAGTACTTC. This translates into CASSRGPTGATTQYF.

The chain is built from TRBV13 and TRBJ2-1, with a weak D call TRBD2 (6 bases). CDR3 size: 13 residues. Germline V gene data show CDR1 as PRHDT and CDR2 as FYEKMQ (reference sequence). V was pared by 2 bases and J by 9 bases, with 11 bases between. The CDR3 protein is CASSLRLGGEQFF. Written as DNA, the CDR3 is TGTGCCAGCAGCTTACGACTAGGCGGTGAGCAGTTCTTC.

The CDR3 DNA follows: TGTGCCAGCTTTCAGGGGACTGAAGCTTTCTTT. Translated, it gives CASFQGTEAFF. This rearrangement joins TRBV2 to TRBJ1-1, with D perhaps TRBD1 (6 bases). This CDR3 contains 11 residues. Looked up from germline, CDR1 is SNHLY and CDR2 is FYNNEI. Trimming left V 8 bases short and J 5 bases short, with 9 bases between.

The chain uses TRBV5-1 and TRBJ2-7; possible D gene TRBD2, 5 bases. The germline CDR1 and CDR2 sequences are SGHRS and YFSETQ. V was trimmed by 6 bases and J by 2 bases, leaving 15 bases between them. The CDR3 covers 14 residues. CDR3 region: CASNEGEGTYEQYF. The CDR3 DNA reads as TGCGCCAGCAATGAGGGCGAAGGGACCTACGAGCAGTACTTC.

A note on this clone: This same CDR3 is encoded by further DNA sequences in the sample. V gene TRBV7-9 combines with J gene TRBJ1-1; maybe TRBD1 (5 bases). Trimming stripped 1 base from V and 6 bases from J, with 6 bases between. The CDR3 has 12 residues. Germline V gives CDR1 SEHNR, CDR2 FQNEAQ (reference sequence). CDR3 DNA: TGTGCCAGCAGCTTAGGACAGTCTGAAGCTTTCTTT. Translation gives CASSLGQSEAFF.